Presented here are 10 T cell receptor beta chains from one specimen sequenced in a study of cytomegalovirus exposure and HLA in healthy donors. Amplification used 60 Vbeta primers and 13 Jbeta primers. Clones were sequenced by immunoSEQ multiplex PCR, and TCRdb holds only the in-frame ones, with some missing. The ten top clones account for around 2.2%, within a sample of over 40,000 clones. The sequenced material came from PBMCs. Source of these receptors: a woman in her thirties or forties in good health and CMV-seronegative.

About this clone itself: The same CDR3 also results from other DNA sequences found in this sample. In nucleotides, the CDR3 is TGCAGTGCTACATCACTCTACGAGCAGTACTTC. The encoded protein is CSATSLYEQYF. The V and J genes are TRBV20-1 and TRBJ2-7; D remains ambiguous. Germline loops: CDR1 DFQATT, CDR2 SNEGSKA (reference sequence). The CDR3 totals 11 residues. Trimming took 4 bases from V and 3 from J, leaving 7 bases between them.

The chain links TRBV4-1 to TRBJ1-2, with 8 bases fitting TRBD1. V lost 1 base, J lost 1 base, and 8 bases stayed unmatched. The CDR3 sequence is 17 residues long. The germline CDR1 and CDR2 sequences are MGHRA and YSYEKL. The DNA of the CDR3 is TGCGCCAGCAGCCAAGGGGGCAGGGGGCGGAATAACTATGGCTACACCTTC. Protein: CASSQGGRGRNNYGYTF.

The V gene is TRBV9, the J gene TRBJ2-1; possible D gene TRBD2, 6 bases. Germline CDR1 and CDR2: SGDLS and YYNGEE. With 0 bases removed from V and 6 bases from J, the gap between germline ends came to 16 bases. The CDR3 covers 16 residues. CDR3 region: CASSVASSESINEQFF. In DNA, the CDR3 is TGTGCCAGCAGCGTAGCTTCTAGCGAGAGTATCAATGAGCAGTTCTTC.

In DNA, the CDR3 is TGTGCCAGTACCGTAACAGGGGGTGGAACTGAAGCTTTCTTT. This translates into CASTVTGGGTEAFF. The chain links TRBV19 to TRBJ1-1, with TRBD1 matching 8 bases. Germline V gene lookup returns CDR1 LNHDA and CDR2 SQIVND (reference sequence). The CDR3 totals 14 residues. The V gene end was trimmed by 7 bases and the J gene end by 5 bases; junction bases not matched to a gene: 9.

For this clone: One end of the junction varies from germline; a read error may be responsible. The V call is TRBV30, the J call TRBJ2-3, with 12 bases aligning to TRBD2. Germline assignment: CDR1 GTSNPN and CDR2 SVGIG (reference sequence). This CDR3 contains 15 residues. The CDR3 loop reads CAGSRLAGEGGAQYF. Written as DNA, the CDR3 is TGTGCCGGGAGCCGACTAGCGGGAGAAGGGGGTGCGCAGTATTTT.

According to its frequency, this clone is medium-sized. The chain couples TRBV4-1 to TRBJ1-2; 9 nucleotides agree with TRBD1. The V segment lost 1 base and the J segment 7 bases; nucleotides outside the gene matches: 4. In germline, CDR1 is MGHRA, CDR2 YSYEKL. The CDR3 consists of 14 residues. Here the CDR3 reads CASSQGQGGGGYTF. The DNA for the CDR3 is TGCGCCAGCAGCCAAGGACAGGGGGGTGGTGGCTACACCTTC.

This chain joins TRBV4-2 and TRBJ2-3; the D gene is possibly TRBD2 (5 bases). The CDR3 covers 15 residues. Germline V gene data show CDR1 as LGHNA and CDR2 as YNFKEQ. V shed 0 bases and J shed 4 bases, with 11 bases lying between them. This CDR3 is CASSQEVVGADTQYF. As DNA, the CDR3 is TGTGCCAGCAGCCAAGAGGTGGTCGGGGCAGATACGCAGTATTTT.

The chain recombines TRBV9 with TRBJ1-2; 8 bases are shared with TRBD1. The J segment lost 1 base and the V segment lost 5 bases, leaving 7 bases of the junction unmatched. The CDR3 runs to 15 residues. In germline, CDR1 is SGDLS, CDR2 YYNGEE. CDR3 coding DNA: TGTGCCAGCAGTCTACAGGGGGATGTTAACTATGGCTACACCTTC. Encoded protein: CASSLQGDVNYGYTF. The variable domain in full, completed from reference TRBV9 and TRBJ1-2, reads DSGVTQTPKHLITATGQRVTLRCSPRSGDLSVYWYQQSLDQGLQFLIQYYNGEERAKGNILERFSAQQFPDLHSELNLSSLELGDSALYFCASSLQGDVNYGYTFGSGTRLTVV.

This rearrangement joins TRBV2 to TRBJ2-2; D is uncertain. The V end was cut by 7 bases, the J end by 3 bases, with 12 bases between. CDR3 length equals 14 residues. The germline gives CDR1 SNHLY, CDR2 FYNNEI. The CDR3 DNA is TGTGCCAGCACCGGGTCAGTGGACACCGGGGAGCTGTTTTTT. It translates to CASTGSVDTGELFF.

This chain connects TRBV18 to TRBJ2-6, with unresolved D. Germline V gene data show CDR1 as KGHSH and CDR2 as LQKENI. The CDR3 is 16 residues long. V was pared by 4 bases and J by 4 bases, with 14 bases between. The CDR3 protein is CASSLVGFLGANVLTF. CDR3 nucleotides: TGTGCCAGCTCACTTGTCGGGTTCCTCGGGGCCAACGTCCTGACTTTC.